This TCR beta chain came from a study of blood T cells in healthy people across ages. In germline, CDR1 is MNHEY, CDR2 SVGEGT. V dropped 7 bases and J dropped 9 bases, with 18 bases sitting between them. The CDR3 covers 14 residues. Together with a sample-barcoded 5' primer, a J-beta primer mix was included in a second PCR lasting roughly 6 to 12 cycles. TCRdb itself ran the 5' RACE reads through MiXCR, one entry per CDR3 protein. The table has some 1.5 million distinct CDR3 sequences, 28% seen once. The receptor was isolated from a woman younger than 45 in good health. The chain uses TRBV6-2 or TRBV6-3 and TRBJ2-2, with D perhaps given as TRBD1 or TRBD2 (5 bases each). Material for sequencing was blood. The CDR3 here is CASNEPQTGRELFF. For the CDR3, the DNA is TGTGCCAGCAACGAGCCACAGACGGGACGGGAGCTGTTTTTT.